This entry features one T cell receptor (beta chain) sequence. This sample stems from a study of blood T cell repertoires in COVID-19. About the research overall: PBMCs, B-cell-depleted T cells, or T cells provided the cDNA or gDNA that made up the material.

In the study's own analysis: Amplifying reference gene primers gave estimates of nucleated cell counts. Method: immunoSEQ multiplex PCR; TCRdb's copy keeps in-frame clones and lacks some. V, J and clone size are taken as reported in that table, and D and trimming were inferred from the DNA itself. The sample has about 140,000 clones, around 83% seen once. Specimen: peripheral blood. The sequence derives from a woman aged 60-75 years with acute or convalescent COVID-19.

The CDR3 region has the DNA TGCGCCAGCAGTGAGATTTGGGGAACTAGCGGGGGGAAAACACCCAATGAGCAGTTCTTC. Its protein product is CASSEIWGTSGGKTPNEQFF. The V gene is TRBV10-2, the J gene TRBJ2-1; TRBD2 matches at 12 bases. Germline lookup yields CDR1 WSHSY and CDR2 SAAADI. This CDR3 has 20 residues. Trimming at V came to 2 bases and at J to 6 bases, leaving 17 bases not matched to a gene.